Listed here is a single T cell receptor beta chain. What it recognizes is unknown. This entry is derived from a study of persistence of HIV-infected CD4 T cells. Trimming left V 3 bases short and J 1 base short, with 10 bases between. This CDR3 is built from 16 residues. In germline, CDR1 is MNHEY, CDR2 SMNVEV (reference sequence). The libraries were made with immunoSEQ version 4 in survey mode. TCRdb's table, derived via immunoSEQ multiplex PCR, lists solely in-frame clones and lacks some. The data show about 46,000 clones, around 90% seen once. Nonspecific anti-CD3/anti-CD28 bead stimulation represents the broad CD4+ T cell repertoire. Sorting selected CD4+ T cells upregulating both CD40 ligand and CD69.

The sequence was obtained from an adult woman with HIV who was CMV-seropositive. Material: CD4+ T cells sorted from PBMCs after roughly 18-hour stimulation, obtained from a patient who received antiretroviral therapy. The gene calls are TRBV27 and TRBJ2-6, with D possibly matching TRBD1 (5 bases). The CDR3 reads CASSLGLTSGANVLTF. The CDR3 DNA sequence: TGTGCCAGCAGTTTGGGGCTTACTTCTGGGGCCAACGTCCTGACTTTC.